This T cell receptor (beta chain) was observed in a study of blood T cell repertoires in COVID-19. Germline V gene data show CDR1 as MNHEY and CDR2 as SMNVEV (reference sequence). The junction had 11 bases not matched to a gene; V was cut back by 4 bases and J by 0 bases. This CDR3 has 18 residues. Sequenced by immunoSEQ multiplex PCR; TCRdb stores in-frame clones only, minus some. The data contain around 310,000 clones, about 90% of them seen just once; the ten biggest clones take up 0.95% to 1.3%. The sequencing input was peripheral blood. V and J are TRBV27 and TRBJ2-5; 10 nucleotides line up with TRBD2. The TCR was taken from a woman aged 40 to 50 with COVID-19, enrolled during active disease. CDR3 nucleotides: TGTGCCAGCAGTTCCCTGACAAGCGGGAGGGCCAACCAAGAGACCCAGTACTTC. It yields the protein CASSSLTSGRANQETQYF.